The rows below give T cell receptor beta chains drawn from one sample of a study of identical twins. TCRdb re-called the 5' RACE reads with MiXCR, one entry per CDR3 protein. The table has about 810,000 distinct CDR3 sequences, around 12% seen once. These data were likewise used in another study, on yellow fever vaccine responses in identical twins.

The specimen was PBMCs. Source of these receptors: a woman under 30 in good health. The CDR3 runs from the conserved cysteine through the conserved F or W.

>TRBV18|TRBJ2-1|18
CASSPPVGSGVSYNEQFF
>TRBV5-5|TRBJ1-1|14
CASNTGQLNTEAFF
>TRBV11-1|TRBJ2-7|14
CASRWSTGGYEQYF
>TRBV6-1|TRBJ2-3|16
CASSARGAGVTDTQYF
>TRBV5-5|TRBJ2-5|14
CASSSQAYQETQYF
>TRBV5-1|TRBJ1-6|15
CASRRDSSYNSPLHF
>TRBV7-7|TRBJ2-7|14
CASSLDSTSSEQYF
>TRBV4-1|TRBJ1-2|15
CASSQDKPTNYGYTF
>TRBV20-1|TRBJ2-7|14
CSARGRDNYYEQYF
>TRBV27|TRBJ2-1|14
CASSFSRGYNEQFF
>TRBV12-3/TRBV12-4|TRBJ1-2|15
CASSLDRRGNYGYTF
>TRBV7-9|TRBJ1-1|16
CASSLSQGGGNTEAFF
>TRBV2|TRBJ2-7|12
CASMGLLYEQYF
>TRBV9|TRBJ2-3|16
CASSVVGGSVTDTQYF
>TRBV7-9|TRBJ2-2|15
CASSPRTRHTGELFF
>TRBV28|TRBJ2-2|13
CASRSVPTGELFF
>TRBV29-1|TRBJ2-1|14
CSVESGFLYNEQFF
>TRBV20-1|TRBJ2-5|14
CSATLAGYQETQYF
>TRBV12-3/TRBV12-4|TRBJ2-3|12
CASSFLSNTQYF
>TRBV6-1|TRBJ2-7|14
CASSPRENSYEQYF
>TRBV10-1|TRBJ2-1|14
CARGPSGPYNEQFF
>TRBV12-3/TRBV12-4|TRBJ2-2|12
CASKQNTGELFF
>TRBV29-1|TRBJ2-1|15
CSAELRDSFYNEQFF
>TRBV10-3|TRBJ1-2|13
CAISPDREDGYTF
>TRBV7-8|TRBJ1-5|16
CASSPRTDRSNQPQHF
>TRBV2|TRBJ2-3|10
CASVVDTQYF
>TRBV7-9|TRBJ1-3|16
CASSSTWTFGGNTIYF
>TRBV5-4|TRBJ2-1|13
CASSGPEVREQFF
>TRBV9|TRBJ2-7|14
CASSALAGVGEQYF
>TRBV12-3/TRBV12-4|TRBJ2-7|15
CASSQSSSGSYEQYF
>TRBV4-1|TRBJ2-5|11
CASSQGSSQYF
>TRBV19|TRBJ2-5|17
CASSIDPFTGVGETQYF
>TRBV20-1|TRBJ2-1|16
CSARGDLAGGPEEQFF
>TRBV6-5|TRBJ2-1|14
CASSTKSSYNEQFF
>TRBV2|TRBJ2-1|12
CASSELANEQFF
>TRBV4-1|TRBJ2-2|17
CASSRQRGGHDTGELFF
>TRBV20-1|TRBJ1-1|15
CSAGQGGPMNTEAFF
>TRBV12-3/TRBV12-4|TRBJ2-5|14
CASSAQGAQETQYF
>TRBV29-1|TRBJ2-3|15
CSVNQAGVITDTQYF
>TRBV7-9|TRBJ1-6|13
CASSLQLGSPLHF
>TRBV12-3/TRBV12-4|TRBJ2-5|16
CASSTPRARGEETQYF
>TRBV28|TRBJ2-7|16
CASSPFGAGELYEQYF
>TRBV7-8|TRBJ2-7|16
CASSLRGGHGTYEQYF
>TRBV10-3|TRBJ2-1|15
CAISAGGSSYNEQFF
>TRBV7-9|TRBJ2-3|16
CASSLARGASTDTQYF